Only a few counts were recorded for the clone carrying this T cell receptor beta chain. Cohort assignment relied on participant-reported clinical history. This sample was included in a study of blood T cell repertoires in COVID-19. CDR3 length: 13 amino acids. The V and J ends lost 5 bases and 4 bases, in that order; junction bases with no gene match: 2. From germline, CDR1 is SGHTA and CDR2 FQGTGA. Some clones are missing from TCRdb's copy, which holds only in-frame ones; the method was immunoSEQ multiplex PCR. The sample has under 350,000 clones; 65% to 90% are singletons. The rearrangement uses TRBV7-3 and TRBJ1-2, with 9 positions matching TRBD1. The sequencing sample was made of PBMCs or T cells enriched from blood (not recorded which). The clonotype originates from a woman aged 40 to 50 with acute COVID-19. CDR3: CASSATGGYGYTF. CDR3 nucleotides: TGTGCCAGCAGCGCGACAGGGGGCTATGGCTACACCTTC.